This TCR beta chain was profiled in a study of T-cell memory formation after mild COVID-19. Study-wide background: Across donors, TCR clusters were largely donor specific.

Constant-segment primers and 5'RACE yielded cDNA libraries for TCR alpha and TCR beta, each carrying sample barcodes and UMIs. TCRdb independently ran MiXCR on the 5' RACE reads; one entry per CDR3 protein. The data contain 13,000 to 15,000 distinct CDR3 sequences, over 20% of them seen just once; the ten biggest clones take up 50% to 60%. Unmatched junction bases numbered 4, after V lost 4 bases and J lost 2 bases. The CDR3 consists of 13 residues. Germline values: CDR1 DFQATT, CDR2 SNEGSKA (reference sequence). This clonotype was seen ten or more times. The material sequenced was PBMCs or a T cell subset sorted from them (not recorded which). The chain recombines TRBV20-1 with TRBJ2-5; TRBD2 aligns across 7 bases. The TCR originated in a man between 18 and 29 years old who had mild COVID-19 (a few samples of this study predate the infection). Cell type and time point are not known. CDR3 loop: CSAMASGQETQYF. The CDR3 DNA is TGCAGTGCTATGGCTAGCGGACAAGAGACCCAGTACTTC.